A single sample gave rise to the 19 T cell receptor beta chains below, sequenced in a study of CDR3 diversity in severe acne. From the PCR reads, TCRdb called clonotypes with MiXCR, one entry per CDR3 protein. This sample has roughly 93,000 distinct CDR3 sequences, with around 50% found just once. Sequencing was carried out using blood. These receptors originate from a male donor with severe acne vulgaris.

The rearrangement joins TRBV10-3 to TRBJ2-1; D assignment may be TRBD1 or TRBD2 (6 bases each). The length of the CDR3 is 12 residues. Germline-derived CDR1 and CDR2 are ENHRY and SYGVKD. V was clipped by 8 bases and J by 7 bases, with 12 bases between them. DNA of the CDR3: TGTGCCATCGAGGGGGGCAGGAATGAGCAGTTCTTC. It encodes CAIEGGRNEQFF.

This clonotype occurred many times. This sequence joins TRBV2 and TRBJ1-2; D remains unclear. Germline CDR1 is SNHLY and CDR2 is FYNNEI. The CDR3 sequence is 13 residues long. Trimming stripped 8 bases from V and 5 bases from J, with 15 bases between. This CDR3 is CASFRPGSYGYTF. Written as DNA, the CDR3 is TGTGCCAGCTTTAGGCCGGGGAGTTATGGCTACACCTTC.

This clonotype was detected a few times. This chain links TRBV29-1 with TRBJ2-5, with D possibly matching TRBD2 (6 bases). The CDR3 covers 9 residues. Germline V CDR1 and CDR2: SQVTM, ANQGSEA. The germline V and J ends were trimmed by 6 bases and 7 bases, with 6 bases remaining between them. The CDR3 here is CSVEGTQYF. The CDR3 DNA reads TGCAGCGTGGAGGGGACCCAGTACTTC.

Details on this clonotype: The limits of the CDR3 on the DNA are not certain, so only TCRdb's listed CDR3 is given. The CDR3 reads CSFYICSAGTGTGGEQYF. The genes are TRBV20-1 and TRBJ2-7; the table's D call TRBD1 went unverified against the DNA. Per germline, CDR1 DFQATT and CDR2 SNEGSKA (reference sequence). The CDR3 length is 18 residues, termini included.

The chain recombines TRBV7-3 with TRBJ2-2; 10 nucleotides agree with TRBD2. CDR3 size: 17 residues. Germline assignment: CDR1 SGHTA and CDR2 FQGTGA. The trim removed 6 bases at V and 1 base at J, leaving 8 bases unmatched. The CDR3 here is CASRALAGDLNTGELFF. CDR3 nucleotide sequence: TGTGCCAGCAGAGCCCTAGCGGGAGACCTGAACACCGGGGAGCTGTTTTTT. The full variable domain, its missing parts supplied by reference TRBV7-3 and TRBJ2-2, is GAGVSQTPSNKVTEKGKYVELRCDPISGHTALYWYRQSLGQGPEFLIYFQGTGAADDSGLPNDRFFAVRPEGSVSTLKIQRTERGDSAVYLCASRALAGDLNTGELFFGEGSRLTVL.

This clonotype has at least ten counts. V is TRBV20-1 and J is TRBJ2-7; tentatively, D is TRBD1 (5 bases). The ends were cut back, 5 bases at V and 3 bases at J, with 5 bases in the middle. Germline CDR1 DFQATT, CDR2 SNEGSKA (reference sequence). This CDR3 has 10 amino acids. DNA of the CDR3: TGCAGTGCTGACAGCTACGAGCAGTACTTC. Protein product: CSADSYEQYF.

The rearrangement links TRBV14 to TRBJ2-7, with unresolved D. Germline V gene sequence: CDR1 SGHDN, CDR2 FVKESK. The CDR3 loop spans 14 amino acids. The V and J ends lost 3 bases and 6 bases respectively, with 15 bases between them. As DNA, the CDR3 is TGTGCCAGCAGCCAGAAACCGACTCCGTTCGAGCAGTACTTC. Translating it yields CASSQKPTPFEQYF.

The gene calls are TRBV29-1 and TRBJ2-5; the D is unclear. The CDR3 length is 12 residues. From germline, CDR1 is SQVTM and CDR2 ANQGSEA. The V and J ends lost 3 bases and 7 bases respectively, with 12 bases between them. CDR3 residues: CSVERRPGTQYF. The DNA of the CDR3 is TGCAGCGTTGAGAGACGGCCAGGGACCCAGTACTTC.

The V gene is TRBV29-1, the J gene TRBJ1-6; 11 bases are shared with TRBD1. CDR1 and CDR2 from the germline V gene are SQVTM and ANQGSEA. The CDR3 is 13 residues long. V lost 7 bases to trimming and J lost 7 bases; unmatched junction nucleotides: 3. CDR3 protein: CSGWTGGNSPLHF. Here the CDR3 DNA reads TGCAGCGGGTGGACAGGGGGCAATTCACCCCTCCACTTT.

This clonotype was picked up many times. The chain employs TRBV5-1 and TRBJ2-3, with D perhaps matching TRBD2 (5 bases). V was cut by 0 bases and J by 1 base, with 6 bases left in between. Germline values: CDR1 SGHRS, CDR2 YFSETQ. The CDR3 loop spans 14 amino acids. CDR3 amino acids: CASSLVEGTDTQYF. CDR3 coding DNA: TGCGCCAGCAGCTTGGTGGAGGGCACAGATACGCAGTATTTT.

V and J are TRBV24-1 and TRBJ2-2; possibly TRBD1 for D (5 bases). Germline V lookup: CDR1 KGHDR, CDR2 SFDVKD. The V end was cut by 8 bases, the J end by 6 bases, with 15 bases between. The CDR3 loop spans 14 amino acids. CDR3 amino acids: CATNDARVAGELFF. CDR3 coding DNA: TGTGCCACCAACGACGCCAGGGTCGCCGGGGAGCTGTTTTTT.

This chain links TRBV10-3 with TRBJ1-2, with 11 bases lining up with TRBD1. CDR1 and CDR2 from the germline V gene are ENHRY and SYGVKD. Unmatched junction bases numbered 8, after V lost 10 bases and J lost 10 bases. The CDR3 consists of 12 residues. The CDR3 loop is CATGTGGEAYTF. CDR3 sequence (DNA): TGTGCCACCGGGACAGGGGGGGAGGCCTACACCTTC.

This clonotype was seen just once. Compared with germline, one end of the junction differs, possibly owing to a read error. V and J are TRBV5-5 and TRBJ1-1, with D tentatively TRBD1 (5 bases). The CDR3 length is 14 residues. The germline V gene encodes CDR1 SGHKS and CDR2 YYEKEE (reference sequence). CDR3 coding DNA: TGCGCCAGCAGTTACCAGGGAGGTGACACTGAAGCTTTCTTT. Translating it yields CASSYQGGDTEAFF.

This clonotype showed up just a few times. The chain couples TRBV6-5 to TRBJ2-1, with TRBD2 identical over 11 bases. Trimming cost V 5 bases and J 7 bases; bases outside gene matches: 10. The CDR3 runs 16 residues. Germline V gene sequence: CDR1 MNHEY, CDR2 SVGAGI. CDR3 in amino acids: CASSPHSGRAENEQFF. The CDR3 DNA sequence: TGTGCCAGCAGTCCGCATAGCGGGAGGGCCGAAAATGAGCAGTTCTTC.

This clonotype was observed many times. The chain joins TRBV20-1 to TRBJ1-1; 7 bases agree with TRBD1. V lost 1 base to trimming and J lost 3 bases; unmatched junction nucleotides: 2. The germline gives CDR1 DFQATT, CDR2 SNEGSKA (reference sequence). This CDR3 region has 13 residues. The CDR3 is CSARAGQYTEAFF. As DNA, the CDR3 is TGCAGTGCTAGAGCGGGACAGTACACTGAAGCTTTCTTT.

With respect to this clonotype: A much larger clone is a single base away; this may be a read error. The chain couples TRBV25-1 to TRBJ1-1; no firm D call. Germline-derived CDR1 and CDR2 are MGHDK and SYGVNS. The CDR3 sequence is 15 residues long. In nucleotides, the CDR3 is TGTGCCAGCAGTGAATTGAGAGGTGGGTGGACTGAAGCTCTCTTT. Translated, it gives CASSELRGGWTEALF.

The CDR3 DNA reads as TGTGCCAGCAGTTACTCGAGGACAGGCGAGCAGTACTTC. Translated, it gives CASSYSRTGEQYF. This chain links TRBV6-5 with TRBJ2-7; 7 nucleotides line up with TRBD1. This CDR3 has 13 residues. V was clipped by 0 bases and J by 6 bases; unmatched bases: 2. The germline CDR1 and CDR2 sequences are MNHEY and SVGAGI.

The rearrangement joins TRBV20-1 to TRBJ1-2; D is possibly TRBD1 (6 bases). CDR1 is DFQATT and CDR2 is SNEGSKA in the germline V gene (reference sequence). CDR3 size: 13 residues. The CDR3 DNA reads TGCAGCGTTGAAGAGGGACACAACTATGGCTACACCTTC. Protein: CSVEEGHNYGYTF.

The chain couples TRBV7-3 to TRBJ1-5; TRBD1 aligns across 11 bases. After removal of 4 bases from V and 7 bases from J, the junction contained 6 bases not matched to a gene. The CDR3 runs 15 residues. CDR1 and CDR2 (germline): SGHTA, FQGTGA. CDR3 DNA: TGTGCCAGCAGCTCGCAGGGACAGGGGGTACAGCCCCAGCATTTT. Protein product: CASSSQGQGVQPQHF.